Shown below are 12 T cell receptor beta chains from a single sample sequenced in a study of shared T cell receptors in the human thymus. Method: immunoSEQ multiplex PCR; TCRdb's copy keeps in-frame clones and lacks some. The sample holds over 350,000 clones, roughly 94% seen once. Sequencing was done on a sample of thymocytes. These receptors were taken from a human donor.

The table lists this clone with a count of one. The chain links TRBV7-9 to TRBJ1-2, with TRBD1 as a possible D gene (5 bases). This CDR3 has 15 amino acids. Trimming removed 3 bases at V and 7 bases at J, with 18 bases between. Germline V gene sequence: CDR1 SEHNR, CDR2 FQNEAQ (reference sequence). The CDR3 region has the DNA TGTGCCAGCAGCTTCATGGGACTACGCTTACGTGGCTACACCTTC. The encoded protein is CASSFMGLRLRGYTF.

This chain uses TRBV28 with TRBJ2-5; TRBD2 is a possible D gene (5 bases). V dropped 5 bases and J dropped 2 bases, with 18 bases sitting between them. Germline values: CDR1 MDHEN, CDR2 SYDVKM. This CDR3 has 16 residues. Written as DNA, the CDR3 is TGTGCCAGCAGTCGCCCTAGCCGGGAACCACAAGAGACCCAGTACTTC. Its protein is CASSRPSREPQETQYF. The full variable domain, rest sourced from reference TRBV28 and TRBJ2-5, is DVKVTQSSRYLVKRTGEKVFLECVQDMDHENMFWYRQDPGLGLRLIYFSYDVKMKEKGDIPEGYSVSREKKERFSLILESASTNQTSMYLCASSRPSREPQETQYFGPGTRLLVL.

The CDR3 DNA follows: TGTGCTAGTGGTTGGACAGGGGCCCGAGAGACCCAGTACTTC. Protein sequence: CASGWTGARETQYF. V usage is TRBV12-5 and J usage is TRBJ2-5; 9 nucleotides line up with TRBD1. V lost 4 bases and J lost 4; bases outside the gene matches: 4. There are 14 residues in the CDR3. In germline, CDR1 is LGHNT, CDR2 FRNRAP.

The J gene is TRBJ2-1, the V gene TRBV5-3; D remains unclear. TRBV5-3 is marked as an open reading frame, function uncertain. Deletions cut 0 bases from V and 8 bases from J, with 6 bases between. This CDR3 contains 12 residues. The CDR3 here is CARSLVLDEQFF. CDR3 DNA: TGTGCCAGAAGCTTGGTTTTGGATGAGCAGTTCTTC.

The rearrangement links TRBV19 to TRBJ1-2, with D unresolved. This CDR3 spans 14 amino acids. CDR1 LNHDA and CDR2 SQIVND come from the germline V gene (reference sequence). Trimming shortened V by 3 bases and J by 4 bases, and 12 bases separated the two germline ends. CDR3 DNA: TGTGCCAGTAGTATTCGCGAGGGCTGCTATGGCTACACCTTC. This translates into CASSIREGCYGYTF.

The CDR3 DNA follows: TGTGCCAGCAGCCCCCGCAGGGTCTCCTACAATGAGCAGTTCTTC. Translation: CASSPRRVSYNEQFF. J is TRBJ2-1 and V is TRBV13; D is perhaps TRBD1 (5 bases). CDR1 is PRHDT, CDR2 FYEKMQ, per germline (reference sequence). The CDR3 length is 15 residues. V was cut by 5 bases and J by 0 bases, with 11 bases left in between.

CDR3 coding DNA: TGTGCCAGCAGCCAAGATAGCCGAGGTGACGGGGAGCTGTTTTTT. Translating it yields CASSQDSRGDGELFF. The genes are TRBV4-2 and TRBJ2-2; D gene ambiguous. Trimming took off 0 bases at V and 7 bases at J, with 12 bases between the two ends. This CDR3 is built from 15 residues. CDR1 and CDR2 (germline): LGHNA, YNFKEQ.

The chain employs TRBV6-1 and TRBJ2-5; 8 nucleotides agree with TRBD1. The length of the CDR3 is 14 residues. CDR1 is MNHNS and CDR2 is SASEGT in the germline V gene. Trimming cost V 6 bases and J 3 bases; bases outside gene matches: 6. The CDR3, as DNA: TGTGCCAGCAGGGGCAGGGGGCTAGAAGAGACCCAGTACTTC. Translation: CASRGRGLEETQYF.

This chain joins TRBV14 and TRBJ2-4; a weak D match, TRBD2 (6 bases). This CDR3 comprises 15 residues. V was cut by 6 bases and J by 1 base, with 13 bases left in between. Germline loops: CDR1 SGHDN, CDR2 FVKESK. The CDR3, as DNA: TGTGCCAGCAGTTTGCTCGGAGGGGCCAAAAACATTCAGTACTTC. Amino acids: CASSLLGGAKNIQYF.

The chain employs TRBV6-5 and TRBJ1-1, with D unclear. Germline V lookup: CDR1 MNHEY, CDR2 SVGAGI. Trimming cost V 7 bases and J 2 bases, with 8 bases left between them. The CDR3 runs 12 residues. For the CDR3, the DNA is TGTGCCAGCAACGGACCCAACACTGAAGCTTTCTTT. Translating it yields CASNGPNTEAFF.

This chain links TRBV7-9 with TRBJ2-1, with 9 bases lining up with TRBD2. CDR1 is SEHNR, CDR2 FQNEAQ, per germline (reference sequence). The CDR3 length is 15 residues. With 7 bases clipped from V and 9 bases from J, the junction kept 13 bases outside the gene matches. The CDR3 DNA sequence: TGTGCCAGCATCGGGCGCGGGAGGGCCTTAACTGAGCAGTTCTTC. Its protein product is CASIGRGRALTEQFF.

The V gene is TRBV7-6, the J gene TRBJ2-5; TRBD1 matches 7 bases. This CDR3 contains 14 residues. Trimming at V came to 0 bases and at J to 5 bases, leaving 3 bases not matched to a gene. Germline CDR1 SGHVS, CDR2 FNYEAQ. CDR3 DNA: TGTGCCAGCAGCTTAGCGCGACAGGGCGAGACCCAGTACTTC. This sequence encodes CASSLARQGETQYF.